The clone carrying this TCR beta chain was detected only a few times. Its specificity is unknown. V shed 4 bases, J shed 4 bases, and the junction held 6 bases outside the gene matches. The CDR3 totals 14 residues. Germline CDR1 reads MGHDK; CDR2 reads SYGVNS. The data originate from a study of blood T cells in healthy people across ages. Study summary: Capture via template switching afforded approximately one barcoded beta molecule per two T cells.

Study findings and constraints: No conclusive comparison of naive versus antigen-experienced cells was possible with unsorted PBMCs.

PCR was performed a second time for about 7 to 11 cycles using a sample-barcoded 5' primer and a J-beta primer mix. MiXCR, applied by TCRdb to the 5' RACE reads, yields one record per CDR3 protein. Of about 1.1 million distinct CDR3 sequences listed, more than 30% are singletons. J is TRBJ1-2 and V is TRBV25-1; 7 positions agree with TRBD1. The material sequenced was blood. The sequence was collected from a man younger than 30 in good health. CDR3 amino acids: CASSGDSAGYGYTF. The CDR3 region has the DNA TGTGCCAGCAGTGGGGACAGCGCTGGCTATGGCTACACCTTC.